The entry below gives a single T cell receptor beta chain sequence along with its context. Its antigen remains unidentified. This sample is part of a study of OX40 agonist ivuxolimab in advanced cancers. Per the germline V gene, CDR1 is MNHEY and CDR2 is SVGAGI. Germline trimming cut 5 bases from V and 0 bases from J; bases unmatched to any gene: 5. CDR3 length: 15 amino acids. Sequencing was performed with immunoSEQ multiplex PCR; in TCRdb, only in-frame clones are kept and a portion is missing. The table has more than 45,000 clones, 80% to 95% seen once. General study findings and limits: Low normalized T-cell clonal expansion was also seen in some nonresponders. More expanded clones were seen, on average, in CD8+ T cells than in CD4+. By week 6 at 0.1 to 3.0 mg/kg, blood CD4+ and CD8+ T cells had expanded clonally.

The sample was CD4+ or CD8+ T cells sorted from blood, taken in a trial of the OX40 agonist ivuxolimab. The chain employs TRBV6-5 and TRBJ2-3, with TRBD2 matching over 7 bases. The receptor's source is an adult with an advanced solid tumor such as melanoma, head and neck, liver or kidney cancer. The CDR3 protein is CASSGGGVSTDTQYF. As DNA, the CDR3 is TGTGCCAGCAGTGGGGGAGGGGTTAGCACAGATACGCAGTATTTT.